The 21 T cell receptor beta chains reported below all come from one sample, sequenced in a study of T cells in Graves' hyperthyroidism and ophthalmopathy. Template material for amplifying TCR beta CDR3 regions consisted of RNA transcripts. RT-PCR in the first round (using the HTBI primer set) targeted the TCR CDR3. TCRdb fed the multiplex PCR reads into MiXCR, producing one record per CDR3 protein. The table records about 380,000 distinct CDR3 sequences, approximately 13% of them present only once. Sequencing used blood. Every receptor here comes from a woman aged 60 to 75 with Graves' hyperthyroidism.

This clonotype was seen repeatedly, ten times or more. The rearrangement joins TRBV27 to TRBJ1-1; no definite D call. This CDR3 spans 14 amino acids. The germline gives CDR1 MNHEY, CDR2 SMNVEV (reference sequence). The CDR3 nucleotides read TGTGCTACACGAGATTTTTTCATGAACACTGAAGCTTTCTTT. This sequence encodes CATRDFFMNTEAFF.

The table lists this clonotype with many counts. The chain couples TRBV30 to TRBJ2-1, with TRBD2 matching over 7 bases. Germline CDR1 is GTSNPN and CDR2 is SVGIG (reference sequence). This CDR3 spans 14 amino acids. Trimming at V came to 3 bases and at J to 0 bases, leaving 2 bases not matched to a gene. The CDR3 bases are TGTGCCTGGAGCGGCGGGAGCTCCTACAATGAGCAGTTCTTC. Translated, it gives CAWSGGSSYNEQFF.

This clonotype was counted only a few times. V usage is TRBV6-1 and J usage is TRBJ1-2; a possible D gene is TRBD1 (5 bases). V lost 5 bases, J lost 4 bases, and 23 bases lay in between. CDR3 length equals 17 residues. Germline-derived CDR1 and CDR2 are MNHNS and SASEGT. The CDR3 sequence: CASSSDGDALRGYGYTF. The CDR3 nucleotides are TGTGCCAGCAGTTCCGACGGTGATGCCTTGAGGGGCTATGGCTACACCTTC.

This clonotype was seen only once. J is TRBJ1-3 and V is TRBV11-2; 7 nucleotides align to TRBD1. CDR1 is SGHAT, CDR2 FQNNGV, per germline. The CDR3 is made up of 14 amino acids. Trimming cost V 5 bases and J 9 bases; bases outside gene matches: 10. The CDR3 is CASSPRTGAGTIYF. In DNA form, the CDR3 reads TGTGCCAGCAGCCCGCGGACAGGCGCAGGCACCATATATTTT.

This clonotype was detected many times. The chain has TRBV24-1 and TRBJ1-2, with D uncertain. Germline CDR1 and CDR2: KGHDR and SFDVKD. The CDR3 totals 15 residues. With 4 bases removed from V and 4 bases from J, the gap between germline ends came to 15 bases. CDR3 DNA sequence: TGTGCCACCAGTGAAACGGACGGTCTGCCCTATGGCTACACCTTC. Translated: CATSETDGLPYGYTF.

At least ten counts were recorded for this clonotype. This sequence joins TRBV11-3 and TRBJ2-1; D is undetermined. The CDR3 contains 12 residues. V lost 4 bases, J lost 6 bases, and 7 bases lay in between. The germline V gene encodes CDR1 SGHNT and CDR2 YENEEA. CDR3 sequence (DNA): TGTGCCAGCAGCTCTCGCGGCAATGAGCAGTTCTTC. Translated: CASSSRGNEQFF.

The CDR3 nucleotides read TGTGCCAGCAGTTCCCCAGGGGCGGGAGGAAGTCCCGATCGGACCGGGGAGCTGTTTTTT. Its translation: CASSSPGAGGSPDRTGELFF. V is TRBV7-3 and J is TRBJ2-2; TRBD2 aligns across 8 bases. Germline V gene sequence: CDR1 SGHTA, CDR2 FQGTGA. This CDR3 contains 20 residues. Losses at the gene ends were 6 bases for V and 5 bases for J; bases not matched to a gene: 23.

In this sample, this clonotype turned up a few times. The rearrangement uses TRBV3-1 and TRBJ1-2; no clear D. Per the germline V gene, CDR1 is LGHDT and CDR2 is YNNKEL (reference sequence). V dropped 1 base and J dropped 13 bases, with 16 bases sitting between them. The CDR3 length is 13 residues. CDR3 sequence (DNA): TGTGCCAGCAGCCAAGCCTCTTGGGCCTCCCCCACCTTC. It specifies CASSQASWASPTF.

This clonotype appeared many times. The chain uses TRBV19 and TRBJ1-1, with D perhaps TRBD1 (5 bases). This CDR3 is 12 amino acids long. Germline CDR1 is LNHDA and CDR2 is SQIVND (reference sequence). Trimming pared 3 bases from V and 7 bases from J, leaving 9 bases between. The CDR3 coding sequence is TGTGCCAGTAGTATGGGGCCTGATGAAGCTTTCTTT. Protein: CASSMGPDEAFF.

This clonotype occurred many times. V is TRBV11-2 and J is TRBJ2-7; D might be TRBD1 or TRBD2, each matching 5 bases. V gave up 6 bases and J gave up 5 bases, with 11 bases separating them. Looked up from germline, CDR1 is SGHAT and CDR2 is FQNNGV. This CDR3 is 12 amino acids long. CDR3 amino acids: CASRAGTDEQYF. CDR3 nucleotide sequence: TGTGCCAGCAGAGCCGGGACCGACGAGCAGTACTTC. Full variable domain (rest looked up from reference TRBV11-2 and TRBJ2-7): EAGVAQSPRYKIIEKRQSVAFWCNPISGHATLYWYQQILGQGPKLLIQFQNNGVVDDSQLPKDRFSAERLKGVDSTLKIQPAKLEDSAVYLCASRAGTDEQYFGPGTRLTVT.

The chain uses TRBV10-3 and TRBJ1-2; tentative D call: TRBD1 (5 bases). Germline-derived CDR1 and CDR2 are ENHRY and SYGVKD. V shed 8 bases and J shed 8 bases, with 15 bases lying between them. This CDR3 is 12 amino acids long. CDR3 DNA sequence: TGTGCCATCGGCGGGACGGCGTGGGGCTACACCTTC. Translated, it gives CAIGGTAWGYTF.

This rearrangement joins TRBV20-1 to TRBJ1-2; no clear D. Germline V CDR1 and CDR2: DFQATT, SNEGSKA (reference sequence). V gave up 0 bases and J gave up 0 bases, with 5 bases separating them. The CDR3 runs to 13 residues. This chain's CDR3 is CSAREEANYGYTF. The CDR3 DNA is TGCAGTGCTAGAGAGGAAGCTAACTATGGCTACACCTTC.

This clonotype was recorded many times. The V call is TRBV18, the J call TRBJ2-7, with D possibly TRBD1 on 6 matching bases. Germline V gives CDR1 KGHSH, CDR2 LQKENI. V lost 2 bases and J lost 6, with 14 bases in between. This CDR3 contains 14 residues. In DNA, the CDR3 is TGTGCCAGCTCACCAGGGCCTACAGGGATCGAGCAGTACTTC. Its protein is CASSPGPTGIEQYF.

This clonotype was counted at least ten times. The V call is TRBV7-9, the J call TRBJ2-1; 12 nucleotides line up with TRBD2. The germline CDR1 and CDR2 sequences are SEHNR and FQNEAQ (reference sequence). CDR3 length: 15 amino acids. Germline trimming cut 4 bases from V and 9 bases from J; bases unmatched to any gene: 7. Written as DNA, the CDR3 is TGTGCCAGCAGCTCCGTGACTAGCGGGAGTAGTGAGCAGTTCTTC. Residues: CASSSVTSGSSEQFF.

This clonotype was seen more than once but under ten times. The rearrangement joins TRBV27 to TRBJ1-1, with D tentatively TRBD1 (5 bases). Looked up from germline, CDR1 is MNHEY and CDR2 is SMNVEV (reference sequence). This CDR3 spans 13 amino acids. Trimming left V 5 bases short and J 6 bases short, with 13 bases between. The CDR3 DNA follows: TGTGCCAGCAGTCTGGGGGAGGCATCTGAAGCTTTCTTT. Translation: CASSLGEASEAFF.

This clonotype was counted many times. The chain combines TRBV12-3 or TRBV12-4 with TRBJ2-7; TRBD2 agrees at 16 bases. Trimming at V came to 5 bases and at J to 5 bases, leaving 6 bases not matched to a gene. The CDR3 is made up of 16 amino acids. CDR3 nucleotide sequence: TGTGCCAGCAGTGGGACTAGCGGGAGGGCCCTCGACGAGCAGTACTTC. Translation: CASSGTSGRALDEQYF.

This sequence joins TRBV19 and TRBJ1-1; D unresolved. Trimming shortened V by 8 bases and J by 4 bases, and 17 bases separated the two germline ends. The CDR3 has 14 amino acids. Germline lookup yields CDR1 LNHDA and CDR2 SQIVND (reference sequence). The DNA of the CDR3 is TGTGCCAGTTTACGAAGATGGGATTTCACTGAAGCTTTCTTT. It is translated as CASLRRWDFTEAFF.

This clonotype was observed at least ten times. The CDR3 is CASSYSSGRVDNEQFF. CDR3 sequence (DNA): TGTGCCAGCAGTTACTCGAGCGGGAGGGTTGACAATGAGCAGTTCTTC. This chain joins TRBV6-5 and TRBJ2-1, with 10 positions matching TRBD2. CDR1 is MNHEY and CDR2 is SVGAGI in the germline V gene. V trimming: 0 bases; J trimming: 5 bases; junction bases outside the gene matches: 4. The CDR3 runs to 16 residues.

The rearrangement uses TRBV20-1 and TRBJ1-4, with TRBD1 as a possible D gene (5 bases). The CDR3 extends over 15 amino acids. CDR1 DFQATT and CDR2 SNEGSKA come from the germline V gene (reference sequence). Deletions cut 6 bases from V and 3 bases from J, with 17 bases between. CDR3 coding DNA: TGCAGTGCGCTGCACGCCGGGACGGCTAATGAAAAACTGTTTTTT. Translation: CSALHAGTANEKLFF.

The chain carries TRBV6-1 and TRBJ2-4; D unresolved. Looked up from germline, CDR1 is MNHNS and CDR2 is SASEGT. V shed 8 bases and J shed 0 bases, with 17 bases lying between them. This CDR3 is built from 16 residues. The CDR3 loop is CASEDAWILAKNIQYF. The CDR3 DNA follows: TGTGCCAGCGAAGACGCGTGGATACTAGCCAAAAACATTCAGTACTTC.

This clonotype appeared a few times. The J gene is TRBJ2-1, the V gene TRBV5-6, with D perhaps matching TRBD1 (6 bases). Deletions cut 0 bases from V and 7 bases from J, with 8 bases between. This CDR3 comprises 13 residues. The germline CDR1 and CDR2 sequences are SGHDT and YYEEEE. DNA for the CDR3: TGTGCCAGCAGCTTGGGGACAGAAAATGAGCAGTTCTTC. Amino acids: CASSLGTENEQFF.